This passage covers 24 T cell receptor beta chains from one sample sequenced in a study of shared clonotypes between healthy human individuals. Data came from immunoSEQ multiplex PCR; TCRdb stores just in-frame clones and leaves some out. The sample holds some 2,500,000 clones, just under 95% seen once. Source material: naive CD4+ T cells from PBMCs. As for subset: CD45RA+ positively selected. The receptor source for this set is a man aged 18-30 years in good health. Some clones in this sample may be carry-over from other donors' samples.

This clone turned up a few times. J is TRBJ1-2 and V is TRBV19; no definite D call. Trimming stripped 4 bases from V and 3 bases from J, with 12 bases between. The CDR3 has 14 amino acids. Germline CDR1 and CDR2: LNHDA and SQIVND (reference sequence). The CDR3 loop reads CASSRGVKYYGYTF. CDR3 nucleotides: TGTGCCAGTAGTAGGGGTGTCAAGTACTATGGCTACACCTTC. Supplemented by reference TRBV19 and TRBJ1-2, the full variable domain reads DGGITQSPKYLFRKEGQNVTLSCEQNLNHDAMYWYRQDPGQGLRLIYYSQIVNDFQKGDIAEGYSVSREKKESFPLTVTSAQKNPTAFYLCASSRGVKYYGYTFGSGTRLTVV.

The gene calls are TRBV10-3 and TRBJ2-6, with 8 bases fitting TRBD2. Germline CDR1 ENHRY, CDR2 SYGVKD. The CDR3 is 16 amino acids. Germline trimming cut 5 bases from V and 2 bases from J; bases unmatched to any gene: 5. Here the CDR3 DNA reads TGTGCCATCAGTTCGGGACTAGGCCCTGGGGCCAACGTCCTGACTTTC. It translates to CAISSGLGPGANVLTF.

As concerns this clone: The identical CDR3 is also encoded by other nucleotide sequences in the sample. CDR3 DNA sequence: TGTGCCAGCTCGGCGCCCAGCTCCTACGAGCAGTACTTC. It is translated as CASSAPSSYEQYF. The rearrangement links TRBV5-6 to TRBJ2-7; no firm D call. V lost 7 bases and J lost 0, with 11 bases in between. The CDR3 runs to 13 residues. In germline, CDR1 is SGHDT, CDR2 YYEEEE.

The V and J genes are TRBV27 and TRBJ2-7, with a possible D match to TRBD2 (5 bases). Trimming shortened V by 8 bases and J by 6 bases, and 20 bases separated the two germline ends. CDR3 length equals 14 residues. The germline V gene encodes CDR1 MNHEY and CDR2 SMNVEV (reference sequence). CDR3 sequence reads: CASRRETSLGEQYF. The DNA of the CDR3 is TGTGCCAGCCGAAGGGAGACAAGCCTAGGCGAGCAGTACTTC.

The chain joins TRBV7-2 to TRBJ2-3; D unclear. Germline loops: CDR1 SGHTA, CDR2 FQGNSA. V was clipped by 5 bases and J by 5 bases, with 14 bases between them. The CDR3 has 14 residues. The CDR3 sequence is CASSLERWGDTQYF. In DNA, the CDR3 is TGTGCCAGCAGCCTAGAGCGTTGGGGAGATACGCAGTATTTT. The whole variable domain, remainder taken from reference TRBV7-2 and TRBJ2-3, is GAGVSQSPSNKVTEKGKDVELRCDPISGHTALYWYRQSLGQGLEFLIYFQGNSAPDKSGLPSDRFSAERTGGSVSTLTIQRTQQEDSAVYLCASSLERWGDTQYFGPGTRLTVL.

The chain has TRBV13 and TRBJ2-7; D remains ambiguous. The V end lost 0 bases, the J end lost 0 bases, and 12 bases lay between the germline ends. CDR1 is PRHDT and CDR2 is FYEKMQ in the germline V gene (reference sequence). CDR3 size: 16 residues. This CDR3 reads CASSLGYGQSSYEQYF. The CDR3 DNA follows: TGTGCCAGCAGCTTAGGCTATGGGCAGAGCTCCTACGAGCAGTACTTC.

The chain recombines TRBV5-4 with TRBJ1-1, with 7 bases identical to TRBD1. V shed 0 bases and J 5 bases; nucleotides not matched to a gene: 13. Germline V CDR1 and CDR2: SGHNT, YYREEE (reference sequence). The CDR3 loop spans 17 amino acids. The CDR3 bases are TGTGCCAGCAGCTTGGCGGGAAGACAGGGTCTTGGGACTGAAGCTTTCTTT. Amino acids: CASSLAGRQGLGTEAFF.

J is TRBJ1-2 and V is TRBV29-1; D gene uncertain. Trimming cost V 4 bases and J 8 bases, with 14 bases left between them. The CDR3 is 12 residues long. Germline V gene sequence: CDR1 SQVTM, CDR2 ANQGSEA. The CDR3 is CSVGESSSGYTF. Here the CDR3 DNA reads TGCAGCGTTGGGGAAAGCTCCTCGGGCTACACCTTC.

The chain joins TRBV10-3 to TRBJ2-2, with D possibly matching TRBD2 (5 bases). The germline gives CDR1 ENHRY, CDR2 SYGVKD. The CDR3 has 16 amino acids. Trimming left V 0 bases short and J 3 bases short, with 11 bases between. This CDR3 reads CAISESRVWDTGELFF. In DNA form, the CDR3 reads TGTGCCATCAGTGAGTCGAGGGTTTGGGACACCGGGGAGCTGTTTTTT.

This clone is a singleton in its sample. The chain links TRBV5-1 to TRBJ2-3; D not certain. V was trimmed by 4 bases and J by 1 base, leaving 13 bases between them. This CDR3 has 15 residues. Germline loops: CDR1 SGHRS, CDR2 YFSETQ. The CDR3 reads CASSPSGGRTDTQYF. The CDR3, as DNA: TGCGCCAGCAGCCCCTCGGGCGGTCGCACAGATACGCAGTATTTT.

The chain is built from TRBV7-9 and TRBJ1-2; D unresolved. The germline gives CDR1 SEHNR, CDR2 FQNEAQ (reference sequence). CDR3 length: 13 residues. V lost 1 base and J lost 8, with 11 bases in between. CDR3 bases: TGTGCCAGCAGCTTAGAAAACGTTCGGGGCTACACCTTC. Translated, it gives CASSLENVRGYTF.

The V call is TRBV4-3, the J call TRBJ2-3; D is perhaps TRBD1 (6 bases). Trimming took off 4 bases at V and 4 bases at J, with 15 bases between the two ends. The CDR3 runs 15 residues. Germline V gives CDR1 LGHNA, CDR2 YSLEER. CDR3 residues: CASSPHRAGADTQYF. In DNA form, the CDR3 reads TGCGCCAGCAGCCCACACAGGGCTGGGGCAGATACGCAGTATTTT.

With regard to this clone: This CDR3 is also generated by other DNA sequences in the sample. The V gene is TRBV5-1, the J gene TRBJ2-7; weak D call: TRBD1 (5 bases). The CDR3 has 13 residues. The germline V and J ends were trimmed by 2 bases and 5 bases, with 11 bases remaining between them. In germline, CDR1 is SGHRS, CDR2 YFSETQ. CDR3 sequence (DNA): TGCGCCAGCAGCTTTACAGGATCCCACGAGCAGTACTTC. Translating gives CASSFTGSHEQYF. The whole variable domain, filled in from reference TRBV5-1 and TRBJ2-7, reads KAGVTQTPRYLIKTRGQQVTLSCSPISGHRSVSWYQQTPGQGLQFLFEYFSETQRNKGNFPGRFSGRQFSNSRSEMNVSTLELGDSALYLCASSFTGSHEQYFGPGTRLTVT.

This clone came up once. The rearrangement links TRBV29-1 to TRBJ1-2, with D uncertain. CDR1 and CDR2 from the germline V gene are SQVTM and ANQGSEA. This CDR3 is built from 15 residues. The germline V and J ends were trimmed by 2 bases and 5 bases, with 18 bases remaining between them. The DNA of the CDR3 is TGCAGCGTTGAATCTCCCTGGACTCCCTTATATGGCTACACCTTC. This codes for CSVESPWTPLYGYTF.

Concerning this clone itself: The sample has other DNA sequences that encode this CDR3 too. The chain is built from TRBV7-6 and TRBJ2-1; 13 bases are a match to TRBD2. The CDR3 is made up of 15 amino acids. Germline values: CDR1 SGHVS, CDR2 FNYEAQ. Trimming removed 3 bases from V and 5 bases from J; junction bases left unmatched: 1. The CDR3 loop is CASSLGLAGNNEQFF. CDR3 coding DNA: TGTGCCAGCAGCTTGGGACTAGCGGGAAACAATGAGCAGTTCTTC.

The V call is TRBV10-3, the J call TRBJ1-1; 8 nucleotides align to TRBD1. Losses at the gene ends were 7 bases for V and 5 bases for J; bases not matched to a gene: 6. The CDR3 contains 13 residues. The V gene's germline CDR1 is ENHRY and CDR2 SYGVKD. The CDR3 DNA reads as TGTGCCATCACTAGGACAGGGAGTACTGAAGCTTTCTTT. This sequence encodes CAITRTGSTEAFF.

The sample holds one count of this clone. This rearrangement joins TRBV2 to TRBJ2-3; D gene unclear. CDR1 and CDR2 from the germline V gene are SNHLY and FYNNEI. Trimming took off 0 bases at V and 1 base at J, with 5 bases between the two ends. This CDR3 has 14 amino acids. The chain's CDR3 is CASSEAAGTDTQYF. CDR3 DNA sequence: TGTGCCAGCAGTGAAGCGGCAGGCACAGATACGCAGTATTTT.

This chain connects TRBV19 to TRBJ2-3, with 10 bases aligning to TRBD2. Germline V gives CDR1 LNHDA, CDR2 SQIVND (reference sequence). The V segment lost 6 bases and the J segment 4 bases; nucleotides outside the gene matches: 10. The CDR3 is 16 residues long. The DNA for the CDR3 is TGTGCCAGTAGGCGGCTAGCGGGAGAGATCGCAGATACGCAGTATTTT. Protein product: CASRRLAGEIADTQYF.

In DNA, the CDR3 is TGTGCCAGCAGCCCAATGAGCGGGGGCTCCTACAATGAGCAGTTCTTC. Protein sequence: CASSPMSGGSYNEQFF. The chain couples TRBV4-2 to TRBJ2-1, with TRBD2 matching 8 bases. CDR1 is LGHNA, CDR2 YNFKEQ, per germline. The J segment lost 0 bases and the V segment lost 4 bases, leaving 5 bases of the junction unmatched. The CDR3 is made up of 16 amino acids.

V usage is TRBV10-3 and J usage is TRBJ1-2; 11 bases are a match to TRBD1. V trimming: 11 bases; J trimming: 8 bases; junction bases outside the gene matches: 13. CDR1 ENHRY and CDR2 SYGVKD come from the germline V gene. There are 14 residues in the CDR3. In nucleotides, the CDR3 is TGTGCCTCCCGGGACAGGGGGTTTTCTTTCGGCTACACCTTC. This codes for CASRDRGFSFGYTF.

V gene TRBV27 combines with J gene TRBJ1-1; D not certain. The V end was cut by 6 bases, the J end by 5 bases, with 13 bases between. CDR1 and CDR2 from the germline V gene are MNHEY and SMNVEV (reference sequence). CDR3 length: 13 amino acids. The CDR3 DNA is TGTGCCAGCAGCTTTAGATTTGGGACTGAAGCTTTCTTT. This codes for CASSFRFGTEAFF.

The gene calls are TRBV25-1 and TRBJ2-7; 9 bases match TRBD1. Germline V gene data show CDR1 as MGHDK and CDR2 as SYGVNS. The CDR3 is 16 residues long. The ends lost 1 base at V and 3 bases at J; junction bases unmatched: 7. The DNA of the CDR3 is TGTGCCAGCAGTGAATTACAGGGGGCAAGGCGCTACGAGCAGTACTTC. It is translated as CASSELQGARRYEQYF.

This clone has only one observation. CDR3 residues: CASSLRADQYNEQFF. DNA of the CDR3: TGTGCCAGCAGCTTACGGGCGGATCAATACAATGAGCAGTTCTTC. The V gene is TRBV7-2, the J gene TRBJ2-1; no reliable D call. In germline, CDR1 is SGHTA, CDR2 FQGNSA. The CDR3 is 15 residues long. Trimming took off 2 bases at V and 4 bases at J, with 12 bases between the two ends.

This chain connects TRBV28 to TRBJ2-7, with TRBD2 matching over 9 bases. The CDR3 contains 16 residues. J gave up 2 bases and V 6 bases, and 11 bases lay outside the gene matches. Germline V gene sequence: CDR1 MDHEN, CDR2 SYDVKM. CDR3 loop: CASSFGAAGGPYEQYF. DNA for the CDR3: TGTGCCAGCAGCTTTGGGGCGGCGGGAGGGCCCTACGAGCAGTACTTC.